These 11 T cell receptor beta chains came from one sample sequenced in a study of identical twins. TCRdb processed the 5' RACE reads anew with MiXCR; each CDR3 protein has one entry. Found here are about 220,000 distinct CDR3 sequences, 7.5% of them singletons; the top ten hold around 2.1%. The sample also formed part of further work on yellow fever vaccine responses in identical twins.

The sample was memory (CD45RO+) T cells sorted from blood. The receptor source for this set is a woman between 18 and 29 years old in good health.

In this sample, this clonotype turned up many times. The V call is TRBV14, the J call TRBJ1-2; TRBD1 might be the D (6 bases). CDR1 and CDR2 from the germline V gene are SGHDN and FVKESK. V dropped 1 base and J dropped 1 base, with 19 bases sitting between them. The CDR3 has 18 residues. CDR3 loop: CASSQVTRPPGDNYGYTF. The CDR3 nucleotides are TGTGCCAGCAGCCAAGTTACGCGTCCGCCAGGGGATAACTATGGCTACACCTTC.

This clonotype has only a few counts. The gene calls are TRBV7-9 and TRBJ2-3; 16 positions agree with TRBD2. Germline-derived CDR1 and CDR2 are SEHNR and FQNEAQ (reference sequence). The CDR3 has 16 amino acids. The junction had 4 bases not matched to a gene; V was cut back by 6 bases and J by 4 bases. The CDR3: CASRGTSGRAADTQYF. The CDR3 nucleotides read TGTGCCAGCAGAGGGACTAGCGGGAGGGCCGCAGATACGCAGTATTTT.

This clonotype showed up many times. The V gene is TRBV12-3 or TRBV12-4, the J gene TRBJ1-6; TRBD1 matches 8 bases. The V gene end was trimmed by 6 bases and the J gene end by 7 bases; junction bases not matched to a gene: 11. The CDR3 has 16 amino acids. The CDR3 DNA reads as TGTGCCAGCAGGCTCGGACAGGGAGGATGGAATTCACCCCTCCACTTT. This encodes CASRLGQGGWNSPLHF.

This sequence joins TRBV4-3 and TRBJ2-3; D unresolved. V gave up 3 bases and J gave up 5 bases, with 9 bases separating them. CDR1 is LGHNA and CDR2 is YSLEER in the germline V gene. CDR3 size: 13 residues. The CDR3 reads CASSQLLEDTQYF. As DNA, the CDR3 is TGCGCCAGCAGCCAGCTACTCGAAGATACGCAGTATTTT.

This clonotype showed up just a few times. The rearrangement joins TRBV28 to TRBJ2-7, with 7 positions matching TRBD1. J gave up 4 bases and V 4 bases, and 10 bases lay outside the gene matches. The germline V gene has CDR1 MDHEN and CDR2 SYDVKM. The CDR3 loop spans 15 amino acids. The CDR3, as DNA: TGTGCCAGCAGTTCCACCGGGACAGTTACTTACGAGCAGTACTTC. It yields the protein CASSSTGTVTYEQYF.

This clonotype was recorded many times. V and J are TRBV2 and TRBJ2-3; no reliable D call. Germline V gene sequence: CDR1 SNHLY, CDR2 FYNNEI. Trimming took off 4 bases at V and 3 bases at J, with 14 bases between the two ends. This CDR3 is built from 15 residues. CDR3 in DNA: TGTGCCAGCAGTGGATCGGGTCCTGCAACAGATACGCAGTATTTT. The encoded protein is CASSGSGPATDTQYF.

Many counts were recorded for this clonotype. The chain couples TRBV10-3 to TRBJ1-5; D gene unclear. Germline V gene lookup returns CDR1 ENHRY and CDR2 SYGVKD. V lost 5 bases to trimming and J lost 0 bases, with 23 bases between them. The CDR3 extends over 19 amino acids. Written as DNA, the CDR3 is TGTGCCATCAGTTCCGAGGGCGGAGGGCTAAGGTATAGCAATCAGCCCCAGCATTTT. Protein: CAISSEGGGLRYSNQPQHF.

CDR3 nucleotide sequence: TGTGCCAGTAAAAGGTTAGAGGTGGCTAATGAGCAGTTCTTC. As protein: CASKRLEVANEQFF. The rearrangement uses TRBV19 and TRBJ2-1; the D is unclear. V gave up 7 bases and J gave up 7 bases, with 17 bases separating them. The CDR3 loop spans 14 amino acids. Germline-derived CDR1 and CDR2 are LNHDA and SQIVND (reference sequence).

The genes are TRBV6-2 or TRBV6-3 and TRBJ2-3, with D possibly being TRBD2 (6 bases). The CDR3 has 14 amino acids. CDR1 and CDR2 from the germline V gene are MNHEY and SVGEGT. V lost 5 bases and J 0 bases, leaving 9 bases between the germline ends. In DNA form, the CDR3 reads TGTGCCAGCAGTGACGGGAGAAGCACAGATACGCAGTATTTT. This encodes CASSDGRSTDTQYF.

This clonotype was observed at least ten times. The chain couples TRBV29-1 to TRBJ2-1; 11 bases are shared with TRBD2. V lost 4 bases and J lost 7; bases outside the gene matches: 3. The CDR3 is made up of 13 amino acids. Germline assignment: CDR1 SQVTM and CDR2 ANQGSEA. The CDR3 nucleotides are TGCAGCGTTGTAGCGGGAGGGGGGAATGAGCAGTTCTTC. This codes for CSVVAGGGNEQFF.

The V call is TRBV6-1, the J call TRBJ2-7; 11 bases are shared with TRBD2. V shed 6 bases, J shed 2 bases, and the junction held 18 bases outside the gene matches. Germline V CDR1 and CDR2: MNHNS, SASEGT. The CDR3 is 19 amino acids. CDR3 DNA sequence: TGTGCCAGCAGCCGCCCCCGACTAGCGGGGACTATCCCCCCCTACGAGCAGTACTTC. It specifies CASSRPRLAGTIPPYEQYF.